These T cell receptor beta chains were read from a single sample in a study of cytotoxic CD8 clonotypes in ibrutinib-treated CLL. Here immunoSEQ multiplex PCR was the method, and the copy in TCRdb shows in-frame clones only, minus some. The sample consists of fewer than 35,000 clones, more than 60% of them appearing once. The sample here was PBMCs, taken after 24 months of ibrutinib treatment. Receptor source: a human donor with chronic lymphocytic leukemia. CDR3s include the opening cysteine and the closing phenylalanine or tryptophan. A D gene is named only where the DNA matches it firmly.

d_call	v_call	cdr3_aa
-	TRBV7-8	CASSPGAGEQYF
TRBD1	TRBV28	CASRPGQGSNQPQHF
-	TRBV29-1	CSASVGGGSNQPQHF
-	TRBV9	CASSVVGSNSPLHF
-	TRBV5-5	CASSSRLGSGLDEQYF
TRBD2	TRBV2	CASSVRTSASETQYF
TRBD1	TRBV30	CAWKPTTGGFYEQYF
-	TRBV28	CASSWTPSYEQYF
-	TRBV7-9	CATGGTDNYGYTF
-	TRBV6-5	CASSYWGNTEAFF
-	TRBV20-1	CSARRTDTQYF
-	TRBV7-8	CASSLAWQGEQFF
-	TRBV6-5	CASRTWTAMNTEAFF
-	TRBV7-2	CASSLKGFAKNIQYF
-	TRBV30	CAWSFYTEAFF
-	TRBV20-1	CSAARRTEAFF
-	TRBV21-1	CASSKPCKGTRSISGANVLTF
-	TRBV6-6	CASSSSSRSETQYF
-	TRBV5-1	CASSLDRAPYEQYF
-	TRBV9	CASSPRGSGTYEQYF
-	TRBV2	CASSVTPNTQYF
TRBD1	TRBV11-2	CASSPNRDRSLHF
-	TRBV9	CASSSPRGANYGYTF
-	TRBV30	CAWSVRAKRRQYF
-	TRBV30	CAWWAGRGIYGYTF
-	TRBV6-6	CASSEGMTPEAFF
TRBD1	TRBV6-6	CASSYLDRESNQPQHF
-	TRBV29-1	CSGRPGPNTEAFF
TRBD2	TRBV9	CASSEGLADDTQYF
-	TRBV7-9	CASSLMGPEAFF
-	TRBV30	CAWAMGLNEKLFF
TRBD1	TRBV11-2	CASSPTGGRGLYEQYF
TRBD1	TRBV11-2	CASSFRDSDTGELFF
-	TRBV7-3	CASSLAFGNEQFF
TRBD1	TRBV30	CAWSTGVREQETQYF
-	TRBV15	CATSRDRGTEAFF
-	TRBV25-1	CASSEYVGGGSIQETQYF
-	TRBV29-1	CSVRQAYSYEQYF
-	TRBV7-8	CASSLALVRVSGVEQYF
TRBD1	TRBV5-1	CASSLWTGGDYRYGYTF
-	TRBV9	CASSVERYWDEQFF
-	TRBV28	CAASPGARNYGYTF
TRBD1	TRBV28	CASRDSGQGNNQPQHF
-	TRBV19	CASSIRRGMNTGELFF
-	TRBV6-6	CASIQGGYGYTF
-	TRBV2	CASSEAGMFNNEQFF
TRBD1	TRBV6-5	CASSYGTGRYEKLFF
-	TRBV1	CTSSQDHQGANYGYTF
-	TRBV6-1	CASRVQGRGNTEAFF
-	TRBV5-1	CASSLQFGELFF
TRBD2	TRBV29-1	CSSEGTSGVGAQYF
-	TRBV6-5	CASRRDNIGELFF
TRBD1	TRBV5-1	CASSLGQGASKGEQFF
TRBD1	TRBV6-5	CASRGQGGTEAFF
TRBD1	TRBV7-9	CASSVTGVGANVLTF
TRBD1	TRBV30	CAWSKGQRYYGYTF
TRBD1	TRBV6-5	CASRTSTGTDTQYF